This T cell receptor beta chain was found in a study of CD8 T cells in ankylosing spondylitis. Points on this clonotype: Its target is not known.

Whole-study findings and limits: Clones linked to disease were reported to show significant enrichment in matched ankylosing spondylitis synovial fluid. Earlier studies detected some motif variants in reactive arthritis synovial fluid and blood. Characteristic, it appeared, of ankylosing spondylitis blood was a TCR beta motif of several highly homologous variants.

Making the TCR beta libraries involved quantitative 5'-RACE with molecular barcodes. MiXCR was run by TCRdb on the 5' RACE reads, yielding one entry per CDR3 protein. Among 750,000 to 850,000 distinct CDR3 sequences listed, 12% were seen once. The CDR3 sequence is 11 residues long. The germline V gene has CDR1 DFQATT and CDR2 SNEGSKA (reference sequence). This clonotype was sampled from a male donor with ankylosing spondylitis. The sequencing input was blood, either unsorted or a sorted T cell fraction (not recorded which). J is TRBJ2-7 and V is TRBV20-1; 8 positions agree with TRBD2. This CDR3 reads CRVAGPYEQYF. Written as DNA, the CDR3 is TGCAGGGTAGCGGGGCCCTACGAGCAGTACTTC.